This T cell receptor beta chain is from a study of monozygotic twins with inflammatory bowel disease. The CDR3 covers 15 residues. CDR1 is SGHAT and CDR2 is FQNNGV in the germline V gene. Overall study findings and caveats: Discordant twins had repertoire similarity that did not differ from that of concordant twins, possibly from limited power. Since immunosuppressive treatments differed, patient repertoires may have gained added variability.

From 3,500 to 4,500 ng of total RNA, each TCR library was prepared. TCRdb reanalyzed the 5' RACE reads and collapses them to one entry per CDR3 protein, without DNA. In total, the table holds 300,000 to 450,000 distinct CDR3 sequences. Concerning this clonotype: Its antigen is unknown.

Specimen: blood. V and J are TRBV11-2 and TRBJ2-3; TCRdb names TRBD2, which stays unverified in the absence of DNA. The source is a human donor with ulcerative colitis or Crohn's disease, or a healthy co-twin of an affected twin (not recorded which). CDR3: CASSPLASGTDTQYF.